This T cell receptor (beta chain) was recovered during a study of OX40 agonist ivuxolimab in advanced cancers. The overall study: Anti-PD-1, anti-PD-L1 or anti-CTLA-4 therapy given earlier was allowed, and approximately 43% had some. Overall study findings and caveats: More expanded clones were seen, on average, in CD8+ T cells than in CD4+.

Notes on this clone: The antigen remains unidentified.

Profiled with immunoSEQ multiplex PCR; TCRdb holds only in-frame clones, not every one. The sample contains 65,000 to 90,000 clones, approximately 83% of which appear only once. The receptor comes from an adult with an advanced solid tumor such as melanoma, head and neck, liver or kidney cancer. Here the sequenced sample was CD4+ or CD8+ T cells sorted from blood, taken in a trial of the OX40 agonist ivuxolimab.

The CDR3 nucleotides read TGTGCCTGGACTCCTTGGGCAGGGGGCCGCGGGCCCCCTATTGACGAGCAGTACTTC. Its translation: CAWTPWAGGRGPPIDEQYF. The chain has TRBV30 and TRBJ2-7, with TRBD1 identical over 8 bases. This CDR3 is 19 amino acids long. V was pared by 4 bases and J by 5 bases, with 25 bases of the junction left unmatched. Germline assignment: CDR1 GTSNPN and CDR2 SVGIG (reference sequence).